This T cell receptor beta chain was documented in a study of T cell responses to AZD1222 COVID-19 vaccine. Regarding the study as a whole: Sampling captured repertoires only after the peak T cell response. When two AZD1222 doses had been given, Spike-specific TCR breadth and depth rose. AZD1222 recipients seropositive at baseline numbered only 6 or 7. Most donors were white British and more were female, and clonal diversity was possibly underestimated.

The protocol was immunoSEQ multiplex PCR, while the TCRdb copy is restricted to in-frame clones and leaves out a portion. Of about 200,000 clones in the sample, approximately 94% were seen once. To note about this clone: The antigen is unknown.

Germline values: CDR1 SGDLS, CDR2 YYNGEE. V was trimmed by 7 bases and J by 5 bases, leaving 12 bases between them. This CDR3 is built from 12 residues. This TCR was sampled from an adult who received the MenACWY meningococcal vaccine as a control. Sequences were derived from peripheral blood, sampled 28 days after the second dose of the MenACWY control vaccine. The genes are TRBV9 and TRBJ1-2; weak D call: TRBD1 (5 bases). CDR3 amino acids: CASDSGQYGYTF. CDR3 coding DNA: TGTGCCAGCGATTCGGGGCAGTATGGCTACACCTTC.